This TCR beta chain was captured in a study of blood T cell repertoires in COVID-19. TCRdb's table, derived via immunoSEQ multiplex PCR, lists solely in-frame clones and lacks some. Seen here are under 250,000 clones, 65% to 85% observed once, and the top ten hold approximately 4.8%. The receptor was derived from a man aged 50 to 60 with active or convalescent COVID-19. Input material: peripheral blood.

CDR3 amino acids: CASSRDRAYGYTF. The CDR3 DNA follows: TGTGCCAGCAGCCGAGACAGGGCCTATGGCTACACCTTC. The chain joins TRBV4-2 to TRBJ1-2; TRBD1 aligns across 7 bases. The CDR3 sequence is 13 residues long. V lost 4 bases to trimming and J lost 4 bases; unmatched junction nucleotides: 3. CDR1 and CDR2 from the germline V gene are LGHNA and YNFKEQ.